This is a list of T cell receptor beta chains from one sample in a study of blood T cells in healthy people across ages. TCRdb independently ran MiXCR on the 5' RACE reads; one entry per CDR3 protein. Of about 1 million distinct CDR3 sequences in the sample, 35% to 50% are singletons; the top ten hold under 20%. Specimen: blood. All receptors derive from a woman aged 55-69 years in good health. Both conserved end residues are part of each CDR3. The D gene is left open where the match is weak. Expanded clones are given a class, and other clones once, few, many or no size at all.

v_gene	d_gene	j_gene	abundance	CDR3nt	CDR3aa
TRBV6-5	.	TRBJ2-7	few	TGTGCCAGCAGTTACACCCTCGGGGGTGGCTCCTACGAGCAGTACTTC	CASSYTLGGGSYEQYF
TRBV5-6	TRBD1	TRBJ2-5	.	TGTGCCAGCAGCTTGCAAGGGACAGAAGAGACCCAGTACTTC	CASSLQGTEETQYF
TRBV2	.	TRBJ2-1	.	TGTGCCAGCCAAGAGTACAATGAGCAGTTCTTC	CASQEYNEQFF
TRBV7-2	TRBD1	TRBJ2-4	many	TGTGCCAGCAGGACAGGGGGGCAGGACAAAAACATTCAGTACTTC	CASRTGGQDKNIQYF
TRBV7-8	TRBD2	TRBJ2-1	.	TGTGCCAGCAGCTTACGAAGTCTAGCGGGAGCGAGCTCCTACAATGAGCAGTTCTTC	CASSLRSLAGASSYNEQFF
TRBV13	TRBD2	TRBJ2-1	.	TGTGCCAGCATCGAACTAGCGGGAGGGCCGGACAATGAGCAGTTCTTC	CASIELAGGPDNEQFF
TRBV5-1	TRBD2	TRBJ2-1	.	TGCGCCAGCAGCTTGGCCGGGGGGGCGACCTACAATGAGCAGTTCTTC	CASSLAGGATYNEQFF
TRBV12-3/TRBV12-4	.	TRBJ2-3	.	TGTGCCAGCAGTTTACTCAGGGTGGGCGCCGATACGCAGTATTTT	CASSLLRVGADTQYF
TRBV10-3	TRBD1	TRBJ2-4	.	TGTGCCATCAGCCCCGGACAGGGGGCCAAAAACATTCAGTACTTC	CAISPGQGAKNIQYF
TRBV9	.	TRBJ2-1	.	TGTGCCAGCAGCGTAGGGCAGGGGAACTACAATGAGCAGTTCTTC	CASSVGQGNYNEQFF
TRBV6-1	TRBD1	TRBJ2-7	.	TGTGCCAGCAGCCTTGGGACAGCCGTCCCCTACGAGCAGTACTTC	CASSLGTAVPYEQYF
TRBV12-3/TRBV12-4	TRBD1	TRBJ1-1	few	TGTGCCAGCAGACGGACAGGGGGAGCGAACACTGAAGCTTTCTTT	CASRRTGGANTEAFF
TRBV4-1	.	TRBJ1-1	.	TGCGCCAGCAGTCTTGGGGGAGGGGACTCAAACACTGAAGCTTTCTTT	CASSLGGGDSNTEAFF
TRBV29-1	.	TRBJ2-1	few	TGCAGCGTTTCGACTGCGAATGAGCAGTTCTTC	CSVSTANEQFF
TRBV5-1	TRBD2	TRBJ2-3	.	TGCGCCAGCAGCTTGGGGGGTATAGCGGGAGGAGCAGATACGCAGTATTTT	CASSLGGIAGGADTQYF
TRBV28	TRBD2	TRBJ2-5	.	TGTGCCAGCAATACCCTAGCGGGAGTTGAGACCCAGTACTTC	CASNTLAGVETQYF
TRBV29-1	.	TRBJ2-3	.	TGCAGCGTTGAAGGCCCGGCCAGTACAGATACGCAGTATTTT	CSVEGPASTDTQYF
TRBV4-2	.	TRBJ2-5	once	TGTGCCAGCAGCGAAATGACGGCCGGCGAGACCCAGTACTTC	CASSEMTAGETQYF
TRBV20-1	TRBD2	TRBJ2-1	.	TGCAGTGCTGTCCACCCCGGGACTAGTAAGTCCAATGAGCAGTTCTTC	CSAVHPGTSKSNEQFF
TRBV3-1	TRBD2	TRBJ2-5	few	TGTGCCAGCAGCCAAGCAAGGCGGGAGGGCCGAGAGACCCAGTACTTC	CASSQARREGRETQYF
TRBV6-2/TRBV6-3	.	TRBJ1-5	.	TGTGCCAGCAGTTTGTTAAATCAGCCCCAGCATTTT	CASSLLNQPQHF
TRBV28	.	TRBJ1-5	.	TGTGCCAGCAGTCCCCCGTATGGTTATAGGCAGCCCCAGCATTTT	CASSPPYGYRQPQHF
TRBV6-5	TRBD1	TRBJ2-1	.	TGTGCCAGCAGTTACTCACCGGGACAGATGTACAATGAGCAGTTCTTC	CASSYSPGQMYNEQFF
TRBV3-1	TRBD2	TRBJ2-3	many	TGTGCCAGCAGCCACCTAGCGGCGGATACGCAGTATTTT	CASSHLAADTQYF
TRBV29-1	TRBD1	TRBJ2-5	.	TGCAGCGCCTACGTCCGGGACAGGGGGCGTCAAGAGACCCAGTACTTC	CSAYVRDRGRQETQYF
TRBV6-6	.	TRBJ2-7	.	TGTGCCAGCAGTTACTTAAGGGGGGGCTACAATGAGCAGTACTTC	CASSYLRGGYNEQYF
TRBV7-2	.	TRBJ2-1	few	TGTGCCAGCAGCTTATATCCCCATCTAGCTCTCTACAATGAGCAGTTCTTC	CASSLYPHLALYNEQFF
TRBV20-1	.	TRBJ1-1	.	TGCAGTGCCAGAGACAGCATGAACACTGAAGCTTTCTTT	CSARDSMNTEAFF
TRBV29-1	TRBD1	TRBJ1-2	.	TGCAGCGTTGAAGATCGCGTCAGGGGGAACTATGGCTACACCTTC	CSVEDRVRGNYGYTF
TRBV12-3/TRBV12-4	.	TRBJ2-7	few	TGTGCCAGCAGTTTAGCCCCCGGGACCCTATACGAGCAGTACTTC	CASSLAPGTLYEQYF
TRBV10-3	.	TRBJ2-5	.	TGTGCCATCAGGGTCCTAGGTGAGACCCAGTACTTC	CAIRVLGETQYF
TRBV4-2	TRBD2	TRBJ2-3	many	TGTGCCAGCAGCCAAGATGGGACTAGCGGGACCACAGATACGCAGTATTTT	CASSQDGTSGTTDTQYF
TRBV20-1	.	TRBJ2-1	.	TGCAGTGCTAGAGGCCCCGCCGATGAGCAGTTCTTC	CSARGPADEQFF